The clone carrying this TCR beta chain was observed a handful of times. Each CDR3 protein gets one entry after TCRdb re-called the reads with MiXCR. The table shows 560,000 or so distinct CDR3 sequences, with approximately 15% occurring only once. These data are taken from a study of T cell repertoires in cytomegalovirus infection. The CDR3 length is 16 residues. V lost 4 bases to trimming and J lost 2 bases; unmatched junction nucleotides: 6. The germline gives CDR1 MNHEY, CDR2 SVGAGI. The chain combines TRBV6-5 with TRBJ2-3; 10 nucleotides align to TRBD2. The origin of this receptor is a human donor in good health (CMV status not recorded). Some clones in this sample may be carry-over from other donors' samples. The specimen was CD8+ T cells from PBMCs. CDR3 sequence: CASSFLAGGNTDTQYF. The DNA of the CDR3 is TGTGCCAGCAGTTTTTTAGCGGGGGGTAACACAGATACGCAGTATTTT.